The entry below describes one TCR beta chain. This clone was detected a few times. Its antigen is unknown. No base quality information exists; no much larger clone differs at one position. Using the deep immunoSEQ assay, multiplex PCR amplified TCR CDR3 regions from genomic DNA. Extracted genomic DNA from each cell subset was distributed evenly across all wells of several immunoSEQ 96-well plates, and each plate was treated as a replicate. For sorted subsets, each replicate PCR was loaded with 150 to 250 ng genomic DNA, equivalent to approximately 33,000 T cell genomes. Purified libraries were quantified with a Qubit 3.0 fluorometer, sized on a Bioanalyzer 2100, and re-quantified with the KAPA Library Quantification kit. Every immunoSEQ 96-well plate was sequenced on a separate single-read 150-cycle Illumina NextSeq 550 flow cell. The paper's data handling went like this. The immunoSEQ output contained only junctional sequences without quality scores, so filtering could not match that applied to full-length reads. To assign V/J genes and CDR3, sequences were annotated against IMGT germline references using PyIR, a Python wrapper for IgBLAST v1.9. Reads were filtered out if the reads had weak V/J assignments (E-value above 1e-6), no CDR3, stop codons, out-of-frame junctions, or ambiguous translated residues. A V3J clonotype was defined by an identical inferred V gene, J gene, and CDR3 amino acid sequence. Percentage overlap between repertoires was calculated by dividing the number of shared unique clonotypes by the size of the smaller repertoire. Repertoire richness was assessed with RTK rarefaction, the Chao1 estimator, and Recon v2.1 estimates of unobserved clonotypes. OLGA was used to compute generation probabilities for all TCRbeta clonotypes that the gDNA method yielded from four donors. TCRdb retrieved this table from immuneACCESS and kept in-frame rearrangements only. Not all clones are present; in checked studies, unresolved V genes account for under half, and no reason is known for the remainder. The D gene and trimming were derived from the DNA, and the V and J assignments and clone size from that table. The sample profile shows around 700,000 clones; about 92% of them were found once. The top ten clonotypes cover roughly 24% of the sample.

The sample comes from a study of shared clonotypes between healthy human individuals (dated by TCRdb to 2019 to 2021). General notes on the study: Two women and a few men aged 18 to 49 years were included in the cohort. For each donor, CD4 naive and CD4 memory were each run on three plates, CD8 naive on two plates, and CD8 memory on one plate. Blood TCR repertoires of about five healthy adults were deeply sequenced to estimate repertoire size and the extent of clonotype sharing between individuals. Libraries were prepared and TCR repertoires were sequenced by different laboratories using diverse techniques, in order to increase sequencing depth and limit assay-specific biases. Leukapheresis yielded between about 0.94 and 8.9 billion PBMCs per donor.

CD8 naive samples were CD45RO-negative cells positively selected for CCR7, giving a CD45RA+CCR7+ population that excluded TemRA cells. Donors were healthy HIV-negative adults with no recently reported acute infections or vaccinations. Only Caucasian adults living in Nashville, Tennessee, USA were represented among the donors. Blood was collected by leukapheresis, and PBMCs were isolated by Ficoll-Histopaque density gradient centrifugation and then cryopreserved in liquid nitrogen vapor phase. Analytical flow cytometry was used to check the purity and quantity of each magnetically sorted T cell population. Genomic DNA was isolated from each sorted fraction and quantified by UV absorbance on a Nanodrop 2000c. From the cysteine up to the phenylalanine, the CDR3 has a length of 12 residues. This entry keeps only the CDR3 DNA: 36 bases, framed from base 1. Trimming costs V 4 bases and J 5 bases, and their ends lie 9 bases apart. As encoded in the germline V gene (reference sequence), CDR1 is SGHNT while CDR2 is YYREEE.

Study-level results and caveats: Because the study included only a small number of donors, the genetic and exposure-history diversity represented was limited. When several donors were compared, the shared fraction of clonotypes was roughly 4.8% for naive CD4, about 4% for naive CD8, about 2.4% for memory CD4, and roughly 0.43% for memory CD8. Sampling was limited to blood, and TCR repertoires in tissue likely differ from TCR repertoires in blood. Larger estimated clonotype richness was generally found for naive subsets than for memory subsets. Incomplete sequencing was indicated by rarefaction of sorted-subset datasets, despite the large sequencing depth. Clonotypes shared by all four sorted-subset donors showed higher generation probabilities than non-shared clonotypes. Pairwise subsampling indicated that sequencing depth was expected to affect the degree of clonotype sharing among donors.

Specimen: naive CD8+ T cells sorted from blood. This specimen's cell subset or site label, per the study, means: CD45RA+CCR7+. The sequence links TRBV5-4 to TRBJ2-5, with the D call perhaps TRBD1 or TRBD2, each one matching 5 bases. This TCR derives from a man aged 25 to 40 in good health. Read as DNA, the sequence is TGTGCCAGCAGCGGTGAGGGGGAGACCCAGTACTTC. Its protein reads: CASSGEGETQYF. With all but the CDR3 taken from the reference TRBV5-4 and TRBJ2-5 genes, the full variable domain is: ETGVTQSPTHLIKTRGQQVTLRCSSQSGHNTVSWYQQALGQGPQFIFQYYREEENGRGNFPPRFSGLQFPNYSSELNVNALELDDSALYLCASSGEGETQYFGPGTRLLVL.